What follows are 6 T cell receptor beta chains derived from one specimen sequenced in a study of blood T cells in healthy people across ages. Together with a sample-barcoded 5' primer, a J-beta primer mix was included in a second PCR lasting roughly 6 to 12 cycles. MiXCR, run by TCRdb on the 5' RACE reads, gives a single entry per CDR3 protein. The table includes a few hundred thousand distinct CDR3 sequences, about 27% detected once. These same records also appear under a second study, on T cells of mothers and their children.

What was sequenced was blood. The receptors come from a boy between 2 and 10 years old in good health.

This clonotype was detected a few times. This sequence joins TRBV4-3 and TRBJ2-2, with D possibly matching TRBD2 (5 bases). CDR3 length: 17 amino acids. Germline lookup yields CDR1 LGHNA and CDR2 YSLEER. The germline V and J ends were trimmed by 1 base and 2 bases, with 14 bases remaining between them. CDR3 bases: TGCGCCAGCAGCCAAGGCCCCGGGGTAGTTAACACCGGGGAGCTGTTTTTT. Encoded protein: CASSQGPGVVNTGELFF.

This chain uses TRBV5-1 with TRBJ2-3, with 12 bases matching TRBD2. This CDR3 is 16 amino acids long. The ends lost 1 base at V and 5 bases at J; junction bases unmatched: 5. Germline lookup yields CDR1 SGHRS and CDR2 YFSETQ. The CDR3 is CASSLREGLAGDTQYF. DNA of the CDR3: TGCGCCAGCAGCTTGCGAGAGGGACTAGCGGGAGATACGCAGTATTTT.

J is TRBJ2-3 and V is TRBV4-3; D assignment may be TRBD1 or TRBD2 (5 bases each). V was shortened by 8 bases and J by 5 bases, with 23 bases between the two germline ends. The CDR3 sequence is 16 residues long. Germline V gene data show CDR1 as LGHNA and CDR2 as YSLEER. Written as DNA, the CDR3 is TGCGCCAGCGGAGACCTCGGGACGGCCAGGTTAGATACGCAGTATTTT. Its protein product is CASGDLGTARLDTQYF.

This clonotype was seen a few times. V usage is TRBV11-2 and J usage is TRBJ2-5, with D maybe TRBD2 (6 bases). Germline values: CDR1 SGHAT, CDR2 FQNNGV. Trimming removed 4 bases from V and 0 bases from J, with 18 bases in between. The CDR3 sequence is 17 residues long. The CDR3 sequence is CASSSWRRGVNQETQYF. The CDR3 DNA follows: TGTGCCAGCAGCTCTTGGCGTCGCGGGGTAAACCAAGAGACCCAGTACTTC.

V and J are TRBV2 and TRBJ2-5; tentatively, D is TRBD2 (5 bases). The germline V gene has CDR1 SNHLY and CDR2 FYNNEI. V was pared by 4 bases and J by 2 bases, with 14 bases between. The CDR3 is made up of 15 amino acids. CDR3 DNA sequence: TGTGCCAGCAGTGGAGGGCGTCTTCAACAAGAGACCCAGTACTTC. Residues: CASSGGRLQQETQYF.

The J gene is TRBJ2-5, the V gene TRBV11-2; 13 bases align to TRBD2. Germline CDR1 SGHAT, CDR2 FQNNGV. The trim removed 5 bases at V and 5 bases at J, leaving 8 bases unmatched. This CDR3 is built from 16 residues. The CDR3 DNA follows: TGTGCCAGCAGCCGGGGGACTAGCGGGATAGGGGAGACCCAGTACTTC. Translated, it gives CASSRGTSGIGETQYF.